The table lists the clone carrying this T cell receptor beta chain with a count of one. The data were produced by immunoSEQ multiplex PCR, yet TCRdb's version contains in-frame clones alone and is incomplete. This table holds about 140,000 clones, 60% to 80% found once. These data come from a study of blood T cell repertoires in COVID-19. Study-level information: Samples of COVID-19 (acute and convalescent) were obtained from the United States, Italy and Spain. PBMCs, B-cell-depleted T cells, or T cells provided the cDNA or gDNA that made up the material.

The junction had 8 bases not matched to a gene; V was cut back by 5 bases and J by 6 bases. The CDR3 sequence is 16 residues long. From germline, CDR1 is MNHEY and CDR2 SVGEGT. The receptor's source is a man aged 55 to 70 who had recovered from COVID-19. The rearrangement uses TRBV6-2 or TRBV6-3 and TRBJ2-2, with TRBD1 matching 11 bases. Input material: peripheral blood. As DNA, the CDR3 is TGTGCCAGCAGTCGCACCGGGACAGGGGGTGCCGGGGAGCTGTTTTTT. It specifies CASSRTGTGGAGELFF.